This T cell receptor beta chain appears in the sequencing data of a study of shared clonotypes between healthy human individuals. The protocol was immunoSEQ multiplex PCR, while the TCRdb copy is restricted to in-frame clones and leaves out a portion. The sample lists roughly 2.2 million clones; more than 80% were seen once. The V and J ends lost 0 bases and 5 bases respectively, with 16 bases between them. The CDR3 has 16 amino acids. The V gene's germline CDR1 is LGHNA and CDR2 YNFKEQ. The chain employs TRBV4-2 and TRBJ1-2; possibly TRBD1 for D (6 bases). Material: naive CD4+ T cells from PBMCs. Subset noted: CD45RA+ positively selected. The clonotype was recovered from a man between 18 and 35 years old in good health. Some clones in this sample may be carry-over from other donors' samples. The CDR3 nucleotides are TGTGCCAGCAGCCAAGATTTAGGGGGACGGTCTTATGGCTACACCTTC. Translated: CASSQDLGGRSYGYTF.